The 20 T cell receptor beta chains given below trace back to one sample, sequenced in a study of control samples from healthy donors and cancer patients. The protocol was immunoSEQ multiplex PCR, while the TCRdb copy is restricted to in-frame clones and leaves out a portion. The sample lists about 130,000 clones, around 94% occurring once. The sample consisted of PBMCs. The receptors shown here come from an elderly man with head and neck cancer.

This clone has a handful of counts. The chain employs TRBV7-7 and TRBJ2-7; D gene unclear. Germline V CDR1 and CDR2: SSHAT, FNYEAQ (reference sequence). Trimming pared 2 bases from V and 3 bases from J, leaving 8 bases between. The CDR3 sequence is 13 residues long. The DNA for the CDR3 is TGTGCCAGCAGCTTACAGCCCAACTACGAGCAGTACTTC. This sequence encodes CASSLQPNYEQYF.

The chain is built from TRBV5-1 and TRBJ1-1; D is unclear. The CDR3 sequence is 14 residues long. CDR1 is SGHRS and CDR2 is YFSETQ in the germline V gene. The V end was cut by 6 bases, the J end by 1 base, with 13 bases between. The CDR3 coding sequence is TGCGCCAGCAAGCCGACCGCGGGGAACACTGAAGCTTTCTTT. Amino acids: CASKPTAGNTEAFF.

The genes are TRBV19 and TRBJ1-4, with 7 bases matching TRBD1. Germline CDR1 LNHDA, CDR2 SQIVND (reference sequence). The CDR3 length is 17 residues. After removal of 4 bases from V and 4 bases from J, the junction contained 12 bases not matched to a gene. CDR3 bases: TGTGCCAGTAGTACCGCGTACTCGACAGGGTTTAATGAAAAACTGTTTTTT. This translates into CASSTAYSTGFNEKLFF.

The gene calls are TRBV18 and TRBJ1-5, with D possibly matching TRBD1 (6 bases). The CDR3 totals 13 residues. Germline V lookup: CDR1 KGHSH, CDR2 LQKENI. V lost 3 bases, J lost 5 bases, and 8 bases lay in between. CDR3 in DNA: TGTGCCAGCTCACCTTCAGGGGATCAGCCCCAGCATTTT. It encodes CASSPSGDQPQHF.

CDR3 region: CASSFTGLGAVTEAFF. For the CDR3, the DNA is TGTGCCAGCAGCTTTACAGGGTTGGGAGCGGTCACTGAAGCTTTCTTT. This rearrangement joins TRBV5-6 to TRBJ1-1; possibly TRBD1 for D (6 bases). There are 16 residues in the CDR3. V shed 2 bases and J shed 4 bases, with 18 bases lying between them. CDR1 and CDR2 (germline): SGHDT, YYEEEE.

In this sample, this clone turned up once. The chain carries TRBV9 and TRBJ2-1; D possibly matches TRBD1 or TRBD2 (5 bases each). The V end was cut by 4 bases, the J end by 4 bases, with 15 bases between. Germline assignment: CDR1 SGDLS and CDR2 YYNGEE. The CDR3 runs 15 residues. The CDR3 DNA reads TGTGCCAGCAGCCTCGAGGGGATATCTTACAATGAGCAGTTCTTC. It codes for CASSLEGISYNEQFF.

Worth noting for this clone: A read error may account for a junction end that differs from germline. The chain carries TRBV3-1 (or the pseudogene TRBV3-2) and TRBJ2-5; D is possibly TRBD2 (6 bases). From germline, CDR1 is LGHDT and CDR2 YNNKEL (reference sequence). This CDR3 has 14 amino acids. CDR3 amino acids: CASSQSRGGGGEDF. The CDR3 DNA is TGTGCCAGCAGCCAGAGTAGGGGAGGTGGTGGGGAGGACTTC.

The V call is TRBV21-1, the J call TRBJ2-5; the table gives TRBD1 as D, unverified against the DNA. TRBV21-1 is described as a pseudogene. CDR3 length: 15 residues. The CDR3 spells CASSSSGTGRETQYF. CDR3 DNA: TGTGCCAGCAGCTCCTCGGGGACAGGTCGAGAGACCCAGTACTTC.

The chain carries TRBV27 and TRBJ1-1; perhaps TRBD1 as D (6 bases). This CDR3 contains 14 residues. Germline V CDR1 and CDR2: MNHEY, SMNVEV (reference sequence). The ends were cut back, 7 bases at V and 0 bases at J, with 12 bases in the middle. CDR3 coding DNA: TGTGCCAGCACCCGGACAGTCCTGAACACTGAAGCTTTCTTT. It translates to CASTRTVLNTEAFF.

The chain couples TRBV30 to TRBJ1-2; the D gene is possibly TRBD1 (6 bases). The germline gives CDR1 GTSNPN, CDR2 SVGIG (reference sequence). V lost 1 base and J 4 bases, leaving 7 bases between the germline ends. This CDR3 is 12 amino acids long. CDR3 residues: CAWSEQGYGYTF. The CDR3 DNA is TGTGCCTGGAGTGAACAGGGCTATGGCTACACCTTC.

The V call is TRBV19, the J call TRBJ1-5; TRBD1 aligns across 7 bases. CDR3 length: 17 amino acids. V lost 2 bases to trimming and J lost 3 bases; unmatched junction nucleotides: 10. The germline CDR1 and CDR2 sequences are LNHDA and SQIVND (reference sequence). The CDR3 protein is CASSIPQGGNPNQPQHF. Here the CDR3 DNA reads TGTGCCAGTAGTATACCCCAGGGGGGGAACCCCAATCAGCCCCAGCATTTT.

This chain uses TRBV6-6 with TRBJ2-2; 9 bases are a match to TRBD1. The CDR3 has 16 amino acids. Germline values: CDR1 MNHNY, CDR2 SVGAGI (reference sequence). The J segment lost 2 bases and the V segment lost 5 bases, leaving 6 bases of the junction unmatched. DNA for the CDR3: TGTGCCAGCAGTACCTGGACAGGGGCTAACACCGGGGAGCTGTTTTTT. Protein product: CASSTWTGANTGELFF.

The rearrangement uses TRBV5-1 and TRBJ2-2, with a possible D match to TRBD1 (6 bases). Trimming shortened V by 5 bases and J by 6 bases, and 11 bases separated the two germline ends. Looked up from germline, CDR1 is SGHRS and CDR2 is YFSETQ. The CDR3 totals 13 residues. The CDR3 protein is CASRLQGPGELFF. The CDR3 bases are TGCGCCAGCAGATTACAGGGACCCGGGGAGCTGTTTTTT.

V usage is TRBV7-8 and J usage is TRBJ2-3; unclear D gene. CDR3 size: 15 residues. Trimming left V 5 bases short and J 1 base short, with 13 bases between. Germline-derived CDR1 and CDR2 are SGHVS and FQNEAQ. DNA for the CDR3: TGTGCCAGCAGCCTTGGTGAGCCGCGCACAGATACGCAGTATTTT. It codes for CASSLGEPRTDTQYF.

The gene calls are TRBV6-1 and TRBJ1-2, with TRBD1 matching over 11 bases. V was clipped by 4 bases and J by 6 bases; unmatched bases: 10. This CDR3 spans 16 amino acids. In germline, CDR1 is MNHNS, CDR2 SASEGT. The CDR3 protein is CASSVLGTGGRNGYTF. CDR3 DNA sequence: TGTGCCAGCAGTGTTTTAGGGACAGGGGGGAGAAATGGCTACACCTTC.

The rearrangement links TRBV6-1 to TRBJ1-2; 10 bases are shared with TRBD1. The CDR3 spans 15 residues. The germline CDR1 and CDR2 sequences are MNHNS and SASEGT. V was pared by 3 bases and J by 4 bases, with 5 bases of the junction left unmatched. The CDR3 DNA sequence: TGTGCCAGCAGTGAGACAGGGGGCCTCAGCTATGGCTACACCTTC. It translates to CASSETGGLSYGYTF.

This clone was seen a few times. V and J are TRBV18 and TRBJ1-2, with TRBD1 identical over 7 bases. This CDR3 has 13 amino acids. The J segment lost 8 bases and the V segment lost 1 base, leaving 4 bases of the junction unmatched. Germline V gene data show CDR1 as KGHSH and CDR2 as LQKENI. The CDR3 here is CASSPQGARGYTF. CDR3 coding DNA: TGTGCCAGCTCACCACAGGGGGCGAGAGGCTACACCTTC.

V is TRBV19 and J is TRBJ2-4, with D perhaps TRBD1 (5 bases). Germline-derived CDR1 and CDR2 are LNHDA and SQIVND (reference sequence). V lost 10 bases, J lost 0 bases, and 10 bases lay in between. CDR3 length: 13 amino acids. CDR3 sequence reads: CATFDRAKNIQYF. CDR3 sequence (DNA): TGTGCCACCTTCGACAGAGCCAAAAACATTCAGTACTTC.

The chain employs TRBV11-3 and TRBJ2-6, with D maybe TRBD2 (5 bases). V shed 0 bases and J shed 0 bases, with 27 bases lying between them. The germline CDR1 and CDR2 sequences are SGHNT and YENEEA. This CDR3 has 23 amino acids. In DNA, the CDR3 is TGTGCCAGCAGCTTAGAACTTCTGGAGGTAATGGTTTCCTTAACCTCTGGGGCCAACGTCCTGACTTTC. Translating it yields CASSLELLEVMVSLTSGANVLTF.

The chain combines TRBV19 with TRBJ2-2; 9 nucleotides align to TRBD2. Germline CDR1 is LNHDA and CDR2 is SQIVND (reference sequence). This CDR3 has 15 residues. V shed 5 bases and J 2 bases; nucleotides not matched to a gene: 3. CDR3: CASSAGGTNTGELFF. The CDR3 coding sequence is TGTGCCAGTAGTGCGGGAGGGACAAACACCGGGGAGCTGTTTTTT.